One T cell receptor (beta chain) is described in this entry. In the authors' methods: Estimation of nucleated cell counts was performed using reference gene primer amplification. Measured with immunoSEQ multiplex PCR; TCRdb has only the in-frame clones, and not every one. V and J calls and clone size follow that table, whereas D and trimming were derived from the DNA. The table shows some 120,000 clones, with 85% to 90% occurring only once. This specimen belongs to a study of blood T cell repertoires in COVID-19. Study-wide context: Material from acute and convalescent COVID-19 was sourced from the United States, Italy and Spain. Sources were T cells, B-cell-depleted T cells, or PBMCs; the material itself was cDNA or gDNA.

The receptor comes from a man aged 50 or older with acute or convalescent COVID-19. Sequencing input: peripheral blood.

The CDR3 here is CASSQASGGDEKLFF. The CDR3 DNA reads TGCGCCAGCAGCCAAGCATCGGGAGGGGATGAAAAACTGTTTTTT. The chain combines TRBV4-1 with TRBJ1-4; D perhaps matches TRBD1 (5 bases). CDR1 and CDR2 from the germline V gene are MGHRA and YSYEKL. This CDR3 region has 15 residues. Trimming cost V 1 base and J 6 bases, with 12 bases left between them.